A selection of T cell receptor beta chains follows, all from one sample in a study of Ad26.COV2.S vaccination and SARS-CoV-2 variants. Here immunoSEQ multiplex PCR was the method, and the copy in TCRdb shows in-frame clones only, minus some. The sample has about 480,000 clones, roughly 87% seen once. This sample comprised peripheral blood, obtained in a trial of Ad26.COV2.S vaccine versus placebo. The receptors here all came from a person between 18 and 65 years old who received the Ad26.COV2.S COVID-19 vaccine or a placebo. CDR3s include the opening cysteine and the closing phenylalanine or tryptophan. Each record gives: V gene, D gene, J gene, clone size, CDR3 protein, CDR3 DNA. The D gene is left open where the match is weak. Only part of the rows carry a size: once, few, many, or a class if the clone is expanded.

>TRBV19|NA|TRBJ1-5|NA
CASSIGTDEYQPQHF
TGTGCCAGTAGTATAGGGACAGACGAATATCAGCCCCAGCATTTT
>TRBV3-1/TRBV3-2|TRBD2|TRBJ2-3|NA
CASSSSLRETTDTQYF
TGTGCCAGCAGCTCAAGCCTGCGGGAGACCACAGATACGCAGTATTTT
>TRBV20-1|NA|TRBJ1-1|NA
CSAWGNTEAFF
TGCAGTGCATGGGGAAACACTGAAGCTTTCTTT
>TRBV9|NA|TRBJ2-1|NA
CASSVGTRYNEQFF
TGTGCCAGCAGCGTCGGGACACGCTACAATGAGCAGTTCTTC
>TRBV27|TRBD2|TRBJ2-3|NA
CASSIGLATDTQYF
TGTGCCAGCAGTATCGGACTAGCAACAGATACGCAGTATTTT
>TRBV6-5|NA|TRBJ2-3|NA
CASSFSQNTDTQYF
TGTGCCAGCAGTTTTAGTCAGAACACAGATACGCAGTATTTT
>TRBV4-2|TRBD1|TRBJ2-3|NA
CASSQGPRTGGTDTQYF
TGTGCCAGCAGCCAAGGTCCCCGGACAGGGGGCACAGATACGCAGTATTTT
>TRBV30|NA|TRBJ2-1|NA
CAWSGGGTIRNEQFF
TGTGCCTGGAGCGGGGGCGGGACTATCCGCAATGAGCAGTTCTTC
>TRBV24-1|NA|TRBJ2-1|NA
CATSDGGAGRSNEQFF
TGTGCCACCAGTGATGGCGGGGCGGGAAGATCCAATGAGCAGTTCTTC
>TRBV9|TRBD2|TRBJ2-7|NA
CASSAATSGNYEQYF
TGTGCCAGCAGCGCAGCGACTAGCGGAAATTACGAGCAGTACTTC
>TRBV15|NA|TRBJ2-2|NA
CATAYVGELFF
TGTGCCACTGCTTATGTAGGGGAGCTGTTTTTT
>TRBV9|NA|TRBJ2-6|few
CASSVGGPDPSGANVLTF
TGTGCCAGCAGCGTAGGGGGACCGGATCCCTCTGGGGCCAACGTCCTGACTTTC
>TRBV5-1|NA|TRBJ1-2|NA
CASSPSIGGGYTF
TGCGCCAGCAGCCCATCCATCGGGGGAGGCTACACCTTC
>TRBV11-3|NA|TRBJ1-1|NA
CASSLGKTRAFF
TGTGCCAGCAGCTTAGGGAAGACAAGGGCTTTCTTT
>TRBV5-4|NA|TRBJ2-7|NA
CASSDTLVSYEQYF
TGTGCCAGCAGCGATACTCTAGTCTCCTACGAGCAGTACTTC
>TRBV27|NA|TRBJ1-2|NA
CASSLREQRTNYGYTF
TGTGCCAGCAGTTTAAGGGAACAGAGAACTAACTATGGCTACACCTTC
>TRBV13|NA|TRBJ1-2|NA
CASSSTARNYTF
TGTGCCAGCAGCTCGACCGCCAGAAACTACACCTTC
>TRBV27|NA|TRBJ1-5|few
CASSFDYSNQPQHF
TGTGCCAGCAGTTTCGACTATAGCAATCAGCCCCAGCATTTT
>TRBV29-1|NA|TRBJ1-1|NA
CSVRVAVNTEAFF
TGCAGCGTACGGGTGGCGGTGAACACTGAAGCTTTCTTT
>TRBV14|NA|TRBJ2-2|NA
CASSQVFGVGTGELFF
TGTGCCAGCAGCCAGGTTTTCGGCGTAGGCACCGGGGAGCTGTTTTTT
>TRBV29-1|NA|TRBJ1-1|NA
CSTGGSHTEAFF
TGCAGCACCGGGGGCTCCCACACTGAAGCTTTCTTT
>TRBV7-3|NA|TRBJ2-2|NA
CASSLTGRGSGELFF
TGTGCCAGCAGCTTAACTGGCAGGGGTTCCGGGGAGCTGTTTTTT
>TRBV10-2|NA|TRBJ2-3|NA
CASSEYGLSTDTQYF
TGCGCCAGCAGTGAGTACGGACTTAGCACAGATACGCAGTATTTT
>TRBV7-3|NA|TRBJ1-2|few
CASSTRTKGGYTF
TGTGCCAGCAGCACCCGGACAAAAGGGGGCTACACCTTC
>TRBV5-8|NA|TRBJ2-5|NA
CATKTVGQETQYF
TGTGCCACCAAAACAGTGGGCCAAGAGACCCAGTACTTC
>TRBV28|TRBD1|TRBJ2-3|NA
CASSITRSSGQGRDTQYF
TGTGCCAGCAGTATAACGCGATCATCGGGACAGGGAAGGGATACGCAGTATTTT
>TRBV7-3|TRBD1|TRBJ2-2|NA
CASSEQGANTGELFF
TGTGCCAGCAGCGAACAGGGGGCAAACACCGGGGAGCTGTTTTTT
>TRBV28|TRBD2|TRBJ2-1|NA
CASRAGGSNEQFF
TGTGCCAGCAGGGCGGGGGGGAGCAATGAGCAGTTCTTC
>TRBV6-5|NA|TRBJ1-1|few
CASSTKGWGVVEAFF
TGTGCCAGCAGTACCAAAGGGTGGGGAGTTGTTGAAGCTTTCTTT
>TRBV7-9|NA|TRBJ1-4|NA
CASSLATVATNEKLFF
TGTGCCAGCAGCTTAGCGACAGTTGCAACTAATGAAAAACTGTTTTTT
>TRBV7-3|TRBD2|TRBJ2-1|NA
CASSPASGYNEQFF
TGTGCCAGCAGCCCGGCTAGCGGCTACAATGAGCAGTTCTTC
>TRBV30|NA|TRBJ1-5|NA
CAWRGSSNQPQHF
TGTGCCTGGAGGGGCTCTAGCAATCAGCCCCAGCATTTT
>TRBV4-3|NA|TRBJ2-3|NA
CASSQDPPPDTQYF
TGCGCCAGCAGCCAAGATCCACCGCCGGATACGCAGTATTTT